This T cell receptor beta chain was captured in a study of OX40 agonist ivuxolimab in advanced cancers. About the research overall: Patients received ivuxolimab, an intravenous treatment, every 2 weeks at 0.01 to 10 mg/kg. Age averaged about 60 years (range roughly 20 to 90), and 82.7% were male. Whole-study results and caveats: Expanded clones belonging to CD8+ T cells outnumbered, on average, those of CD4+. Clones of CD4+ and CD8+ blood T cells grew by week 6 at doses of 0.1 to 3.0 mg/kg.

This clone appeared a few times. As yet, its antigen is unknown. The repertoire was sequenced with immunoSEQ multiplex PCR; TCRdb's copy has only in-frame clones and lacks some. The sample records some 75,000 clones, approximately 86% being singletons. Trimming took off 6 bases at V and 0 bases at J, with 15 bases between the two ends. CDR1 is SGHDN, CDR2 FVKESK, per germline. CDR3 size: 15 residues. The V and J genes are TRBV14 and TRBJ2-7, with TRBD1 as a possible D gene (6 bases). Sequences were derived from CD4+ or CD8+ T cells sorted from blood, sampled in a trial of the OX40 agonist ivuxolimab. The source is an adult with an advanced solid tumor such as melanoma, head and neck, liver or kidney cancer. The CDR3 loop is CASRQMDSNSYEQYF. The CDR3 DNA reads as TGTGCCAGCAGACAAATGGACAGTAACTCCTACGAGCAGTACTTC.